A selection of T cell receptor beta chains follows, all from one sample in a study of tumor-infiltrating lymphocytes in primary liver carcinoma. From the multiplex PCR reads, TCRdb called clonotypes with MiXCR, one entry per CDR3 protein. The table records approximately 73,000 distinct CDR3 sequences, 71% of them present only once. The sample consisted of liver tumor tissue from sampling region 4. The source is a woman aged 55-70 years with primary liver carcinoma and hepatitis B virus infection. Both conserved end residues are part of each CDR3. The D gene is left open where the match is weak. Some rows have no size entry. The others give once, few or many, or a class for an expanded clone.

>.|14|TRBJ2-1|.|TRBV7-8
TGTGCCAGCAGCCTACGAACGGAGTTCAATGAGCAGTTCTTC
CASSLRTEFNEQFF
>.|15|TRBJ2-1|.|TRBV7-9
TGTGCCAGCAACCGGGGTTCAACGATCGACAATGAGCAGTTCTTC
CASNRGSTIDNEQFF
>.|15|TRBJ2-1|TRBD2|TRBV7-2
TGTGCCAGCAGCTTATTGGGACTAGTTAAGGGTGAGCAGTTCTTC
CASSLLGLVKGEQFF
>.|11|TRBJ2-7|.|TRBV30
TGTGCCAGGAGTTGGGGGGACGAGCAATACTTC
CARSWGDEQYF
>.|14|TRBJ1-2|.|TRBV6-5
TGTGCCAGCAGTTACACAACACAGGACCGGGGCTATACCTTC
CASSYTTQDRGYTF
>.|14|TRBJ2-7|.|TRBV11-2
TGTGCCAGCAACCTCCCTTCAGGGGCTAGCGAGCATTACTTC
CASNLPSGASEHYF
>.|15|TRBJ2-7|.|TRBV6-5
TGTGCCAGCAGGGTGGCGGCAGGAGGGTACTACGAGCAGTACTTC
CASRVAAGGYYEQYF
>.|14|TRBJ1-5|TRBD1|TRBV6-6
TGCGCCAGCACTCGGGACAGAATCAATCAGCCCCAGCATTTT
CASTRDRINQPQHF
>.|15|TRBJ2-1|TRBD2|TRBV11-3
TGTGCCAACAGCCCTCGGAGTAGCGGGAACAATGAGCAATTCTTC
CANSPRSSGNNEQFF
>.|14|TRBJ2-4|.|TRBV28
TGTGCCAACATCGGGGGGCTAGCCAAAAGCATTCAGTACTTC
CANIGGLAKSIQYF
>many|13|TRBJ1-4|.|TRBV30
TGTGCCTGGAGACCTAAGACCGGTGAAAAACTGTTTTTT
CAWRPKTGEKLFF
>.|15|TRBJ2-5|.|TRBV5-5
TGTGCCAGTAGCCTTGGACTCATGAACCAAGAGATCCAGTACTTC
CASSLGLMNQEIQYF
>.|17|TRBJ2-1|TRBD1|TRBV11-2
TGTGCCAGCTGCTTAACCCACGGACAGGGGTACAGGGGTGAGCATTTTTTC
CASCLTHGQGYRGEHFF
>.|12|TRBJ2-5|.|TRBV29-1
TGCAGCGTCGGACAGCCTCTGGAGACCCAGTACTTC
CSVGQPLETQYF
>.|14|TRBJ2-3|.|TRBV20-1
TGCAGTGCCCCCCACACGTTCAGCACAGATACGCAGTATTTT
CSAPHTFSTDTQYF
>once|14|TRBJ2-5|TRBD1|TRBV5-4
TGTGCCAGCAGCCCCAGGGGGAGACGAGAGACCCAGTACTTC
CASSPRGRRETQYF
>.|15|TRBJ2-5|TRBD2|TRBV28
TGTGCCAGCAGTTCTATAAGGCGGGAGGGTAAGACCCAGTACTTC
CASSSIRREGKTQYF
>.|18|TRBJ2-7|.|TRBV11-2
TGTGTCAGCAGCTTAGATTGGGTCAGTCTAGTGGGTCCCTACGAGCAGCACTTC
CVSSLDWVSLVGPYEQHF
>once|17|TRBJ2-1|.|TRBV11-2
TGTGCCAGCAGCAGGAGATTAGCGAGAGGGCCGGGGGATAAGCAGTTCTTC
CASSRRLARGPGDKQFF